This TCR beta chain appears in the sequencing data of a study of shared clonotypes between healthy human individuals. Method: immunoSEQ multiplex PCR; TCRdb's copy keeps in-frame clones and lacks some. The repertoire holds approximately 240,000 clones, with 65% as singletons. The sample consisted of memory CD4+ T cells sorted from blood. The subset: CD45RA-negative fraction. This clonotype was sampled from a man aged 30 to 45 in good health.

The CDR3 reads CAISESQGASNQPQHF. DNA for the CDR3: TGTGCCATCAGTGAGTCGCAGGGTGCGAGCAATCAGCCCCAGCATTTT. The V call is TRBV10-3, the J call TRBJ1-5, with D possibly matching TRBD1 (5 bases). In germline, CDR1 is ENHRY, CDR2 SYGVKD. V was pared by 0 bases and J by 1 base, with 10 bases between. The CDR3 loop spans 16 amino acids.